These T cell receptor beta chains were read from a single sample in a study of T cell responses to AZD1222 COVID-19 vaccine. Produced via immunoSEQ multiplex PCR; TCRdb's table is partial and in-frame only. The table lists roughly 140,000 clones, around 91% of them singletons. This material consisted of peripheral blood, taken on day 0 of AZD1222 vaccination. The receptor set was obtained from an adult in good health. The CDR3 runs from the conserved cysteine through the conserved F or W. Each record gives: D gene, V gene, CDR3 length, clone size, J gene, CDR3 protein, CDR3 DNA. A D gene is named only where the DNA matches it firmly. The size entry is marked missing in some rows and otherwise reads once, few, many or a size class.

NA	TRBV15	18	NA	TRBJ2-3	CATSRDRDLLSSTDTQYF	TGTGCCACCAGCAGAGACAGGGACTTACTATCGAGCACAGATACGCAGTATTTT
TRBD1	TRBV28	13	NA	TRBJ2-3	CASITGATDTQYF	TGTGCCAGCATTACAGGGGCCACAGATACGCAGTATTTT
NA	TRBV28	13	NA	TRBJ2-3	CATRLGGTDTQYF	TGTGCCACCCGACTAGGCGGCACAGATACGCAGTATTTT
TRBD1	TRBV6-4	14	NA	TRBJ2-2	CASSAGTDTGELFF	TGTGCCAGCAGCGCCGGGACAGACACCGGGGAGCTGTTTTTT
TRBD1	TRBV28	18	NA	TRBJ2-7	CASSPRTGKTTHHYEQYF	TGTGCCAGCAGCCCCAGGACAGGGAAGACCACCCATCATTACGAGCAGTACTTC
NA	TRBV3-1/TRBV3-2	14	NA	TRBJ2-1	CASSQDDRYNEQFF	TGTGCCAGCAGCCAGGATGACAGATACAATGAGCAGTTCTTC
NA	TRBV10-3	16	NA	TRBJ1-5	CAISESQAGPNQPQHF	TGTGCCATCAGTGAGTCTCAGGCAGGGCCCAATCAGCCCCAGCATTTT
NA	TRBV29-1	14	NA	TRBJ1-1	CSVALVQDNTEAFF	TGCAGCGTTGCTTTGGTCCAGGATAACACTGAAGCTTTCTTT
TRBD2	TRBV7-9	16	once	TRBJ2-7	CASSLGTSGSSYEQYF	TGTGCCAGCAGCTTAGGGACTAGCGGGAGTTCCTACGAGCAGTACTTC
TRBD1	TRBV28	11	NA	TRBJ2-3	CAARSDRAQYF	TGTGCCGCACGTTCGGACAGGGCGCAGTATTTT
NA	TRBV10-3	12	NA	TRBJ2-7	CAISLQGYEQYF	TGTGCCATCAGCCTACAGGGTTACGAGCAGTACTTC
NA	TRBV6-2/TRBV6-3	13	NA	TRBJ2-1	CASSYGSVLEQFF	TGTGCCAGCAGTTACGGTAGCGTGCTTGAGCAGTTCTTC
NA	TRBV9	15	NA	TRBJ2-1	CASSVGSLLYNEQFF	TGTGCCAGCAGCGTAGGATCCCTTTTGTACAATGAGCAGTTCTTC
NA	TRBV10-3	13	NA	TRBJ1-1	CAISEFGSAEAFF	TGTGCCATCAGTGAGTTTGGGTCCGCTGAAGCTTTCTTT
TRBD2	TRBV7-6	19	NA	TRBJ2-2	CASSQLEGYLAEPTGELFF	TGTGCCAGCAGCCAACTGGAGGGTTATCTAGCGGAGCCCACCGGGGAGCTGTTTTTT
NA	TRBV4-3	14	NA	TRBJ2-1	CASSHGGVGNEQFF	TGCGCCAGCAGCCACGGAGGCGTCGGGAATGAGCAGTTCTTC
NA	TRBV6-1	12	NA	TRBJ1-5	CASSEMNQPQHF	TGTGCCAGCAGTGAAATGAATCAGCCCCAGCATTTT
NA	TRBV30	11	NA	TRBJ2-5	CALQGEETQYF	TGTGCCTTACAGGGAGAAGAGACCCAGTACTTC
TRBD2	TRBV5-7	17	NA	TRBJ2-1	CASSAGTSGSCWNEQFF	TGTGCCAGCAGCGCCGGGACTAGCGGGAGTTGTTGGAATGAGCAGTTCTTC
NA	TRBV25-1	17	NA	TRBJ2-5	CASSGVWGRDGQETQYF	TGTGCCAGCAGTGGGGTCTGGGGTAGAGATGGGCAAGAGACCCAGTACTTC
NA	TRBV4-1	13	NA	TRBJ1-1	CASSLNGGTEAFF	TGCGCCAGCAGCCTAAATGGGGGGACTGAAGCTTTCTTT
TRBD1	TRBV2	14	NA	TRBJ1-2	CASSVNRGNYGYTF	TGTGCCAGCAGTGTCAACAGGGGGAACTATGGCTACACCTTC
NA	TRBV12-3/TRBV12-4	13	NA	TRBJ2-1	CASETGSRNEQFF	TGTGCCAGCGAAACAGGGTCCCGCAATGAGCAGTTCTTC
NA	TRBV2	15	NA	TRBJ2-7	CASSPRLFLLYEQYF	TGTGCCAGCAGCCCTCGACTGTTCCTCCTCTACGAGCAGTACTTC